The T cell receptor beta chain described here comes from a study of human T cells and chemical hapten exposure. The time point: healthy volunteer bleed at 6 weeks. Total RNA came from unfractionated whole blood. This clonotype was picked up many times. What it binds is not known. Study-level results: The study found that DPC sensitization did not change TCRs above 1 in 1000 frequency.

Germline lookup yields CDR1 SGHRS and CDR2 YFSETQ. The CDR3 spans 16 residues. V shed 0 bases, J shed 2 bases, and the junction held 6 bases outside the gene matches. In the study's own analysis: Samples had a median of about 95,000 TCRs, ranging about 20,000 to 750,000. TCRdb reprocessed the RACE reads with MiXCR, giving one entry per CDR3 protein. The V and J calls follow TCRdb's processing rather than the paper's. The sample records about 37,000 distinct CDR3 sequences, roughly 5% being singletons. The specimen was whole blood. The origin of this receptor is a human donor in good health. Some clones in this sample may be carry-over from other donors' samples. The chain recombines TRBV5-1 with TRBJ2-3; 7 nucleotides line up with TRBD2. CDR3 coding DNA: TGCGCCAGCAGCTTGGTGGCGGGAGACTCCACAGATACGCAGTATTTT. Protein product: CASSLVAGDSTDTQYF. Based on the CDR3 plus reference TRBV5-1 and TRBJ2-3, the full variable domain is KAGVTQTPRYLIKTRGQQVTLSCSPISGHRSVSWYQQTPGQGLQFLFEYFSETQRNKGNFPGRFSGRQFSNSRSEMNVSTLELGDSALYLCASSLVAGDSTDTQYFGPGTRLTVL.